Listed below are T cell receptor beta chains from one sample, sequenced in a study of blood T cells in healthy people across ages. TCRdb passed the 5' RACE reads through MiXCR, listing each CDR3 protein once. The sample records 1.8 million or so distinct CDR3 sequences, about two fifths being singletons. Sequencing input: blood. These receptors were taken from a human donor in good health. Both conserved end residues are part of each CDR3.

j_call: TRBJ1-1
v_call: TRBV6-5
cdr3_aa: CASSIGQMNTEAFF

j_call: TRBJ1-1
v_call: TRBV6-5
cdr3_aa: CASSYSRGRVGTEAFF

j_call: TRBJ2-1
v_call: TRBV6-5
cdr3_aa: CASSYPRGAVSETQFF

j_call: TRBJ2-5
v_call: TRBV5-1
cdr3_aa: CASSSRGSTGETQYF

j_call: TRBJ1-1
v_call: TRBV20-1
cdr3_aa: CSARAPDRKIAFF

j_call: TRBJ2-1
v_call: TRBV29-1
cdr3_aa: CSAGLGNEQFF

j_call: TRBJ2-5
v_call: TRBV28
cdr3_aa: CASRVSRGRGSETQYF

j_call: TRBJ2-1
v_call: TRBV15
cdr3_aa: CATSRDGYSDLYNEQFF

j_call: TRBJ1-2
v_call: TRBV21-1
cdr3_aa: CAGLTGTGGCYGYTF

j_call: TRBJ1-2
v_call: TRBV9
cdr3_aa: CASSVTGGERRGYTF

j_call: TRBJ2-7
v_call: TRBV27
cdr3_aa: CASSLSHGLYEQYF

j_call: TRBJ1-2
v_call: TRBV6-2/TRBV6-3
cdr3_aa: CASSYTGIGYTF

j_call: TRBJ2-1
v_call: TRBV7-2
cdr3_aa: CASSMGQSSYNEQFF

j_call: TRBJ2-2
v_call: TRBV27
cdr3_aa: CASSFRGGEIGELFF

j_call: TRBJ1-2
v_call: TRBV7-2
cdr3_aa: CASSFPGGAGYGYTF

j_call: TRBJ2-7
v_call: TRBV10-3
cdr3_aa: CALRDSSYEQYF

j_call: TRBJ2-1
v_call: TRBV13
cdr3_aa: CASSSDNYNEQFF

j_call: TRBJ1-5
v_call: TRBV27
cdr3_aa: CASSFSPPGNQPQHF

j_call: NA
v_call: TRBV29-1
cdr3_aa: CSVSTGGEQYF

j_call: TRBJ1-2
v_call: TRBV27
cdr3_aa: CASSPGGEAYGYTF

j_call: TRBJ1-1
v_call: TRBV25-1
cdr3_aa: CASSEFGEDTEAFF

j_call: TRBJ2-1
v_call: TRBV7-9
cdr3_aa: CASSSPAGVGDEQFF

j_call: TRBJ2-7
v_call: TRBV6-5
cdr3_aa: CASSSRTGVNYEQYF

j_call: TRBJ2-1
v_call: TRBV7-2
cdr3_aa: CASSLVGRYNEQFF

j_call: TRBJ1-5
v_call: TRBV12-3/TRBV12-4
cdr3_aa: CASSFKGGNQPQHF

j_call: TRBJ2-5
v_call: TRBV5-1
cdr3_aa: CASSLMGSGKETQYF

j_call: TRBJ2-3
v_call: TRBV15
cdr3_aa: CATGRGGGSGGTQYF

j_call: TRBJ1-2
v_call: TRBV12-3/TRBV12-4
cdr3_aa: CASSTVITGYGYTF

j_call: TRBJ1-2
v_call: TRBV5-1
cdr3_aa: CASSFVPVRDIYGYTF

j_call: TRBJ1-2
v_call: TRBV28
cdr3_aa: CASSLGVGFSGTF

j_call: TRBJ1-2
v_call: TRBV12-3/TRBV12-4
cdr3_aa: CASSPRVGSDGYTF

j_call: TRBJ1-1
v_call: TRBV15
cdr3_aa: CATSRGSQGGFF

j_call: TRBJ2-5
v_call: TRBV6-2/TRBV6-3
cdr3_aa: CASSYSRRITQETRYF

j_call: TRBJ2-7
v_call: TRBV20-1
cdr3_aa: CSARVPGQISYEQYF

j_call: TRBJ2-5
v_call: TRBV12-3/TRBV12-4
cdr3_aa: CASEETSGGQETQYF

j_call: NA
v_call: TRBV28
cdr3_aa: CASSQASRDPPNEQYF

j_call: TRBJ1-1
v_call: TRBV20-1
cdr3_aa: CSARTAQNTEAFF

j_call: TRBJ1-1
v_call: TRBV5-1
cdr3_aa: CASRFRTGGREAFF

j_call: TRBJ2-5
v_call: TRBV18
cdr3_aa: CASSPRDEETQYF

j_call: TRBJ2-3
v_call: TRBV12-3/TRBV12-4
cdr3_aa: CASNPADYSDTQYF

j_call: TRBJ2-1
v_call: TRBV7-3
cdr3_aa: CASSKSDRVTNEQFF

j_call: TRBJ2-7
v_call: TRBV15
cdr3_aa: CATSRVRGSHSEQYF

j_call: TRBJ2-5
v_call: TRBV20-1
cdr3_aa: CSARRQPEETQYF

j_call: TRBJ1-5
v_call: TRBV4-2
cdr3_aa: CASSQDRGAGQPQHF